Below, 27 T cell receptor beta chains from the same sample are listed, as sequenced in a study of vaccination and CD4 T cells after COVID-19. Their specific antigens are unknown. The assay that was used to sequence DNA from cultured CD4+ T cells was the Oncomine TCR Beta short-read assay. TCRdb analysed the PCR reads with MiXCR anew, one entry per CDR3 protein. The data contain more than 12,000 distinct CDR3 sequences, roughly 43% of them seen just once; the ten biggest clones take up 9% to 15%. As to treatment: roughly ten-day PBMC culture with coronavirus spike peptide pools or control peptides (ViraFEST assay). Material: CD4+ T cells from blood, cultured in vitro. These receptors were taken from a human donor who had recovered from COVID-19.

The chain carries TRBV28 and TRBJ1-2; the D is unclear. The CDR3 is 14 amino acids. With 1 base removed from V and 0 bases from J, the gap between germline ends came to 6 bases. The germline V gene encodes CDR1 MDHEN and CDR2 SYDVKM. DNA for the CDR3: TGTGCCAGCAGTTTATCGGGCACTAACTATGGCTACACCTTC. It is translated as CASSLSGTNYGYTF.

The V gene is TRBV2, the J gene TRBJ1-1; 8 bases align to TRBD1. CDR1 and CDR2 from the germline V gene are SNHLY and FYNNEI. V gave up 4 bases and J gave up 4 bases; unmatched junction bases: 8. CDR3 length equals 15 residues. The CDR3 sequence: CASSAVTGAGTEAFF. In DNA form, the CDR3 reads TGTGCCAGCAGTGCGGTGACAGGGGCTGGCACTGAAGCTTTCTTT.

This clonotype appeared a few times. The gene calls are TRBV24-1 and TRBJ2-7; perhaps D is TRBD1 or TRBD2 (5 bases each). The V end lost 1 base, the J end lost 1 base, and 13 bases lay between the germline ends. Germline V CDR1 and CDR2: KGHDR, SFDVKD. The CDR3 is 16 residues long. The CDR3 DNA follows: TGTGCCACCAGTGATTTAGCGGACACCTCATCCTACGAGCAGTACTTC. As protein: CATSDLADTSSYEQYF.

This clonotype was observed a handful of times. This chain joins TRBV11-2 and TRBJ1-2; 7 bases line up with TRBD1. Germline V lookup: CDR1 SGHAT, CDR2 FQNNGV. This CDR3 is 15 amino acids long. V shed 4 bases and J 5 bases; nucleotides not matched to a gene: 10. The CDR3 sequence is CASSSRDSLRYGYTF. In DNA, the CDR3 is TGTGCCAGCAGCTCCCGGGACAGCCTTCGGTATGGCTACACCTTC.

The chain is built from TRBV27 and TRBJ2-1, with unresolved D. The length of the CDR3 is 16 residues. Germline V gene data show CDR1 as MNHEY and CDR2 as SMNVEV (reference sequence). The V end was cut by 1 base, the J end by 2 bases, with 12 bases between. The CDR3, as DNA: TGTGCCAGCAGTTTATTAGGAATCGTGGCCTACAATGAGCAGTTCTTC. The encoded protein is CASSLLGIVAYNEQFF.

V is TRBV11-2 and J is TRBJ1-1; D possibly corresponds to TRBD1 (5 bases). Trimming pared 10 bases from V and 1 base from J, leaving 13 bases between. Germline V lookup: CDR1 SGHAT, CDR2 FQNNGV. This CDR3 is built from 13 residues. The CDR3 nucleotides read TGTGCCATCATTAAGAGGGGGAACACTGAAGCTTTCTTT. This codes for CAIIKRGNTEAFF. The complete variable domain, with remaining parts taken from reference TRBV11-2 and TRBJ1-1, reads EAGVAQSPRYKIIEKRQSVAFWCNPISGHATLYWYQQILGQGPKLLIQFQNNGVVDDSQLPKDRFSAERLKGVDSTLKIQPAKLEDSAVYLCAIIKRGNTEAFFGQGTRLTVV.

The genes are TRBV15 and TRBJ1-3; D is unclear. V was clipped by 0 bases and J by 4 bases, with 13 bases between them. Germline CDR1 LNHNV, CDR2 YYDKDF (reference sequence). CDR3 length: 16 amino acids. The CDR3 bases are TGTGCCACCAGCAGAGATTATCGAGGTTCGGGAAACACCATATATTTT. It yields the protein CATSRDYRGSGNTIYF.

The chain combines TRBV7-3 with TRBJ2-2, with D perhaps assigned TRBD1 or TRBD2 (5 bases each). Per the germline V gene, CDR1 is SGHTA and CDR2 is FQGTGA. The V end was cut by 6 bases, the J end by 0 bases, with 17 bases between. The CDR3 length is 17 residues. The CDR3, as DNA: TGTGCCAGCAGTACTCGGGACGGTCTCGCGAACACCGGGGAGCTGTTTTTT. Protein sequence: CASSTRDGLANTGELFF.

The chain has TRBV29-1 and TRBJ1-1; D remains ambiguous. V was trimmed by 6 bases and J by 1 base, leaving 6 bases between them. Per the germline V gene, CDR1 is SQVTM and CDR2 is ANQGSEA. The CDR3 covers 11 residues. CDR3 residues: CSVVENTEAFF. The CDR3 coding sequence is TGCAGCGTAGTTGAGAACACTGAAGCTTTCTTT.

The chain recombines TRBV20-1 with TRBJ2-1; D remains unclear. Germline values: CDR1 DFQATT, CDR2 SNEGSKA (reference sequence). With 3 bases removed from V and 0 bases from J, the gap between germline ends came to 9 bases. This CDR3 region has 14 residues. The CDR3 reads CSASSLSSYNEQFF. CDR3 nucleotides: TGCAGTGCTAGTTCCCTTAGCTCCTACAATGAGCAGTTCTTC.

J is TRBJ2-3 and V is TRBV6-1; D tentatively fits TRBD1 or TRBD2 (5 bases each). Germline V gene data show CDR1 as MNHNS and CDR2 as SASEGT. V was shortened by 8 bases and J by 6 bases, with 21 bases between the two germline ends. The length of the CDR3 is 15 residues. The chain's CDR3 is CASLPFAMGVDTQYF. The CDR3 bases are TGTGCCAGCCTCCCGTTTGCCATGGGGGTCGATACGCAGTATTTT.

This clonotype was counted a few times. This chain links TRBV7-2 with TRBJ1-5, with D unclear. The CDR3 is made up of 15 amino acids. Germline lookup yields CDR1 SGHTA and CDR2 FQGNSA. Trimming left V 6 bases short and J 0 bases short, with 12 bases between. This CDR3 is CASSLVRNSNQPQHF. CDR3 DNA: TGTGCCAGCAGTCTGGTTAGGAATAGCAATCAGCCCCAGCATTTT.

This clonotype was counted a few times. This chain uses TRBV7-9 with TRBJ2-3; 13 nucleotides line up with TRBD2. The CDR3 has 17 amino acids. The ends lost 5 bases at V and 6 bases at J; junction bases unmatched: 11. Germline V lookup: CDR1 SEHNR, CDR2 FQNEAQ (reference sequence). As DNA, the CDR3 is TGTGCCAGCAGCCCTACCAGACTAGCGGGAGGATCGGATACGCAGTATTTT. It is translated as CASSPTRLAGGSDTQYF.

In DNA, the CDR3 is TGTGCCAGCAGCCCACCGGAATCCTACTACGAGCAGTACTTC. It codes for CASSPPESYYEQYF. The chain has TRBV6-1 and TRBJ2-7; D call uncertain. Germline-derived CDR1 and CDR2 are MNHNS and SASEGT. Trimming removed 6 bases at V and 3 bases at J, with 15 bases between. The CDR3 extends over 14 amino acids.

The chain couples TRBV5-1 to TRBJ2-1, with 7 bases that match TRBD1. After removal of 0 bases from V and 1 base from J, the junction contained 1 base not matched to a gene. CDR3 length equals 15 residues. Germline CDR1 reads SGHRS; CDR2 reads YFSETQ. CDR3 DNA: TGCGCCAGCAGCTTGGGACAGGGTTCCTACAATGAGCAGTTCTTC. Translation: CASSLGQGSYNEQFF.

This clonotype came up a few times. CDR3 loop: CASSDMQGAWAEAFF. In DNA, the CDR3 is TGCGCCAGCAGTGATATGCAGGGGGCCTGGGCTGAAGCTTTCTTT. V usage is TRBV10-2 and J usage is TRBJ1-1, with TRBD1 identical over 8 bases. The V segment lost 3 bases and the J segment 6 bases; nucleotides outside the gene matches: 9. The CDR3 extends over 15 amino acids. CDR1 and CDR2 from the germline V gene are WSHSY and SAAADI.

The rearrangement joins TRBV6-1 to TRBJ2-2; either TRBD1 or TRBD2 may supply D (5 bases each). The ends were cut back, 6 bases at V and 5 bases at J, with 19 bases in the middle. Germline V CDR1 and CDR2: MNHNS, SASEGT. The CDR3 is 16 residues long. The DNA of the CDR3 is TGTGCCAGCAGCCAGGACACGGGGCGGAGGACCGGGGAGCTGTTTTTT. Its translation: CASSQDTGRRTGELFF.

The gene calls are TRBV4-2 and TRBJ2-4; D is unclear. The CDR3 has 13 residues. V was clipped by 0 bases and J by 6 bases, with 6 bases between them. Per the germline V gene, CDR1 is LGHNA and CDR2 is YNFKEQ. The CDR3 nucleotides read TGTGCCAGCAGCCAAGAACTAACAAACATTCAGTACTTC. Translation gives CASSQELTNIQYF.

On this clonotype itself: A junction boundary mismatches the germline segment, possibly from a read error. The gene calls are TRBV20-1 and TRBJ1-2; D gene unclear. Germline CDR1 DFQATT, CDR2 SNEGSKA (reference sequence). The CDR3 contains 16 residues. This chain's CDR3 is CNARVGRPALGYGYTF. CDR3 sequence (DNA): TGCAATGCTAGAGTTGGTAGGCCCGCGCTTGGATATGGCTACACCTTC.

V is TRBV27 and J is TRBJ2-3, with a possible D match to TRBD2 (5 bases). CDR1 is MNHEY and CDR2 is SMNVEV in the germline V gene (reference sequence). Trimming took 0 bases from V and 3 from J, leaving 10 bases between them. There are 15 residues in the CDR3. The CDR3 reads CASSLSSGMTDTQYF. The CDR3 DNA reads TGTGCCAGCAGTTTATCTTCCGGGATGACAGATACGCAGTATTTT.

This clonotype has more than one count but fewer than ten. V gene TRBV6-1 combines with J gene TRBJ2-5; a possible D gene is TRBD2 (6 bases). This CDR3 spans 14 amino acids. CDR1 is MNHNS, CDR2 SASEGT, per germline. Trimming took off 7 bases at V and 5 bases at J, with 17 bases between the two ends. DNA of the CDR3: TGTGCCAGCACCCGTACCGCGGGGAGGGAGACCCAGTACTTC. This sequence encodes CASTRTAGRETQYF.

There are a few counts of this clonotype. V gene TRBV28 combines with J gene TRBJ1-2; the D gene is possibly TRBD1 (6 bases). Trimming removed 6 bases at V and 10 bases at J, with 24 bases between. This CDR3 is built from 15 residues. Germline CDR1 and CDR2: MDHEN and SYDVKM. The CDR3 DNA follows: TGTGCCAGCAGCCAGCTGGGGGGGCGCATCGTTTCCTACACCTTC. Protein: CASSQLGGRIVSYTF.

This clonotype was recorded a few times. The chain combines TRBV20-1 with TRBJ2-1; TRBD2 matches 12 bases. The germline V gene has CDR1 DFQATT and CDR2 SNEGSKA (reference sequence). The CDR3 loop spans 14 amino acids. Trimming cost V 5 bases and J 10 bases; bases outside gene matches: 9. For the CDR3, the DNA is TGCAGTGCTGTACAGACTAGCGGGGGAGGGGAGCAGTTCTTC. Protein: CSAVQTSGGGEQFF.

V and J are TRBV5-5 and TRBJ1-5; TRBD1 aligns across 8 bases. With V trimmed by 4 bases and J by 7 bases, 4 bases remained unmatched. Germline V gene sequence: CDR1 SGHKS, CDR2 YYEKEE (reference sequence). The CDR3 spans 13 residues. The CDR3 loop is CASSPPGGQPQHF. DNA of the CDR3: TGTGCCAGCAGCCCGCCAGGGGGCCAGCCCCAGCATTTT. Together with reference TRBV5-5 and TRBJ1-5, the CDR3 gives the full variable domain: DAGVTQSPTHLIKTRGQQVTLRCSPISGHKSVSWYQQVLGQGPQFIFQYYEKEERGRGNFPDRFSARQFPNYSSELNVNALLLGDSALYLCASSPPGGQPQHFGDGTRLSIL.

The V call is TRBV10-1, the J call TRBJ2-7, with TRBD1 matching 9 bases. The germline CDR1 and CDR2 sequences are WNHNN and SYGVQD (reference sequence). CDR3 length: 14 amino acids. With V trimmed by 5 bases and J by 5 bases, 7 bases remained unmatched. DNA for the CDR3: TGCGCCAGCAGTCGTGGGACAGGGATACACGAGCAGTACTTC. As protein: CASSRGTGIHEQYF.

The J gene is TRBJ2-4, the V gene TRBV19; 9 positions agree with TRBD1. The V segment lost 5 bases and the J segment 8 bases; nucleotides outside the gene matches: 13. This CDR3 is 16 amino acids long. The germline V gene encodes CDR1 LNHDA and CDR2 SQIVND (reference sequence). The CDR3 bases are TGTGCCAGTAGTTACTGGACAGGGGACGCGGGTGACATTCAGTACTTC. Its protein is CASSYWTGDAGDIQYF.

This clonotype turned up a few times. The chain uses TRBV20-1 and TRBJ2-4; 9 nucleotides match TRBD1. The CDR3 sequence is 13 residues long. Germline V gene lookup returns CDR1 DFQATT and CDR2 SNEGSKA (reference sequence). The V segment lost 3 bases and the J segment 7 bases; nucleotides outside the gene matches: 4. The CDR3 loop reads CSARDRGENIQYF. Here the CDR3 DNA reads TGCAGTGCTAGGGACAGGGGCGAGAACATTCAGTACTTC.